Following are 14 T cell receptor beta chains from one sample sequenced in a study of Ad26.COV2.S vaccination and SARS-CoV-2 variants. Stated treatment: around 19 received Ad26.COV2.S at low or high dose, single or two shots; 5 received placebo; per-sample allocation not given. Following the first vaccine or placebo injection, samples were taken on day 63. Profiled with immunoSEQ multiplex PCR; TCRdb holds only in-frame clones, not every one. The sample has about 410,000 clones, 92% seen once. The source material was peripheral blood, sampled in a trial of Ad26.COV2.S vaccine versus placebo. The receptors derive from a person aged 18 to 65 who received the Ad26.COV2.S COVID-19 vaccine or a placebo.

V is TRBV5-4 and J is TRBJ2-1; 9 bases agree with TRBD2. The CDR3 runs to 13 residues. In germline, CDR1 is SGHNT, CDR2 YYREEE (reference sequence). V lost 10 bases and J lost 6; bases outside the gene matches: 8. CDR3 DNA: TGTGCCCCCGGGGCGGGGGGGCTCAATGAGCAGTTCTTC. Translation gives CAPGAGGLNEQFF.

The chain links TRBV6-6 to TRBJ2-3; 9 bases map to TRBD2. From germline, CDR1 is MNHNY and CDR2 SVGAGI (reference sequence). The junction had 1 base not matched to a gene; V was cut back by 6 bases and J by 0 bases. The CDR3 is 14 residues long. The CDR3 DNA reads TGTGCCAGCAGGAGCGGGGGGAGCACAGATACGCAGTATTTT. This codes for CASRSGGSTDTQYF.

This clone was detected only a few times. V and J are TRBV28 and TRBJ2-6; the match to TRBD1 covers 9 bases. The CDR3 runs to 18 residues. The V gene end was trimmed by 2 bases and the J gene end by 4 bases; junction bases not matched to a gene: 9. Germline CDR1 and CDR2: MDHEN and SYDVKM. The DNA of the CDR3 is TGTGCCAGCAGTTTAACTCCACAGGGGGCGTGGGGGGCCAACGTCCTGACTTTC. This sequence encodes CASSLTPQGAWGANVLTF.

The rearrangement uses TRBV30 and TRBJ2-7; no clear D. V lost 0 bases and J lost 0, with 12 bases in between. Germline V gives CDR1 GTSNPN, CDR2 SVGIG (reference sequence). The CDR3 is made up of 15 amino acids. This chain's CDR3 is CAWSVGTTSSYEQYF. The DNA for the CDR3 is TGTGCCTGGAGTGTAGGTACCACATCCTCCTACGAGCAGTACTTC.

To note about this clone: This sample also contains other DNA sequences that code for the same CDR3. This chain joins TRBV5-4 and TRBJ2-7, with no clear D. In germline, CDR1 is SGHNT, CDR2 YYREEE (reference sequence). There are 13 residues in the CDR3. With 0 bases removed from V and 2 bases from J, the gap between germline ends came to 6 bases. CDR3 amino acids: CASSLAGTYEQYF. The CDR3 region has the DNA TGTGCCAGCAGCTTGGCAGGTACCTACGAGCAGTACTTC. The whole variable domain, remainder taken from reference TRBV5-4 and TRBJ2-7, is ETGVTQSPTHLIKTRGQQVTLRCSSQSGHNTVSWYQQALGQGPQFIFQYYREEENGRGNFPPRFSGLQFPNYSSELNVNALELDDSALYLCASSLAGTYEQYFGPGTRLTVT.

In the case of this clone: Other DNA sequences in this sample translate to the same CDR3. The genes are TRBV19 and TRBJ1-1; D is unclear. This CDR3 is built from 15 residues. V shed 4 bases and J shed 2 bases, with 14 bases lying between them. Germline values: CDR1 LNHDA, CDR2 SQIVND (reference sequence). DNA of the CDR3: TGTGCCAGTAGTACCCCGAGGACGGGAAACACTGAAGCTTTCTTT. Protein sequence: CASSTPRTGNTEAFF.

This chain uses TRBV10-2 with TRBJ2-2; D is unclear. The germline CDR1 and CDR2 sequences are WSHSY and SAAADI. The V gene lost 3 bases and the J gene lost 4 bases, with 6 bases spanning the gap. CDR3 length: 13 residues. The CDR3 loop is CASSDRRTGELFF. The CDR3 DNA is TGCGCCAGCAGTGATAGACGCACCGGGGAGCTGTTTTTT.

This sequence joins TRBV2 and TRBJ1-1, with D possibly matching TRBD1 (5 bases). Germline lookup yields CDR1 SNHLY and CDR2 FYNNEI. V gave up 7 bases and J gave up 11 bases, with 17 bases separating them. This CDR3 is built from 12 residues. The chain's CDR3 is CASITGVGPAFF. CDR3 coding DNA: TGTGCCAGCATAACAGGAGTTGGTCCGGCTTTCTTT.

The chain combines TRBV12-5 with TRBJ2-7; D is unclear. This CDR3 is built from 11 residues. Per the germline V gene, CDR1 is LGHNT and CDR2 is FRNRAP. Trimming took off 0 bases at V and 6 bases at J, with 3 bases between the two ends. This CDR3 reads CASGLVSEQYF. The CDR3 coding sequence is TGTGCTAGTGGTTTGGTAAGCGAGCAGTACTTC.

This chain uses TRBV19 with TRBJ1-6; TRBD1 matches 9 bases. Germline-derived CDR1 and CDR2 are LNHDA and SQIVND (reference sequence). V lost 6 bases to trimming and J lost 5 bases; unmatched junction nucleotides: 5. The CDR3 runs to 15 residues. DNA of the CDR3: TGTGCCAGTAGGGGAGGACAGGGGAATAATTCACCCCTCCACTTT. It yields the protein CASRGGQGNNSPLHF.

The chain links TRBV11-2 to TRBJ1-1; a weak D match, TRBD1 (6 bases). The V gene's germline CDR1 is SGHAT and CDR2 FQNNGV. V shed 10 bases and J shed 8 bases, with 20 bases lying between them. This CDR3 is built from 13 residues. As DNA, the CDR3 is TGTGCCATCCGAGTGGGGAAAACAGGGGAAGCTTTCTTT. As protein: CAIRVGKTGEAFF.

CDR3 bases: TGTGCCAGCAGCGTAGGTCAGGGAAGTGGAAACACCATATATTTT. Amino acid sequence: CASSVGQGSGNTIYF. V gene TRBV9 combines with J gene TRBJ1-3; D is perhaps TRBD1 (5 bases). Trimming removed 0 bases from V and 3 bases from J, with 10 bases in between. Per the germline V gene, CDR1 is SGDLS and CDR2 is YYNGEE. The CDR3 runs 15 residues.

The chain uses TRBV21-1 and TRBJ1-2; the table's D gene call, TRBD1, was not cross checked with the DNA. TRBV21-1 is given as a pseudogene. The CDR3 extends over 16 amino acids. For the CDR3, the DNA is TGTGCCAGCAGCAAAGGGGGCAGGGGATCTAACTATGGCTACACCTTC. Its translation is CASSKGGRGSNYGYTF.

This sequence joins TRBV12-3 or TRBV12-4 and TRBJ2-3; D is possibly TRBD2 (5 bases). This CDR3 has 11 amino acids. V was shortened by 2 bases and J by 10 bases, with 7 bases between the two germline ends. The CDR3 bases are TGTGCCAGCAGTTTATTGGGAGCGCAGTATTTT. Its protein product is CASSLLGAQYF.